What follows are 2 T cell receptor beta chains derived from one specimen sequenced in a study of cytomegalovirus exposure and HLA in healthy donors. PCR employed 60 Vbeta and 13 Jbeta primers. The assay was immunoSEQ multiplex PCR, and TCRdb's table has in-frame clones only and misses some. Here the sample table reports 60,000 to 90,000 clones. The sequencing sample was made of PBMCs. The receptor source for this set is a woman aged 40 to 55 in good health and CMV-seropositive.

The chain couples TRBV2 to TRBJ1-5, with 10 bases matching TRBD1. After removal of 2 bases from V and 2 bases from J, the junction contained 6 bases not matched to a gene. The CDR3 length is 17 residues. The germline CDR1 and CDR2 sequences are SNHLY and FYNNEI. DNA of the CDR3: TGTGCCAGCAGTGAATTCGGGACAGGGGTAGGCAATCAGCCCCAGCATTTT. Protein: CASSEFGTGVGNQPQHF.

The rearrangement links TRBV15 to TRBJ2-6; 10 bases are a match to TRBD1. The CDR3 consists of 18 residues. V shed 3 bases and J 3 bases; nucleotides not matched to a gene: 8. In germline, CDR1 is LNHNV, CDR2 YYDKDF (reference sequence). The CDR3 sequence: CATSSLGQGVDGANVLTF. DNA for the CDR3: TGTGCCACCAGCAGCCTCGGACAGGGGGTAGATGGGGCCAACGTCCTGACTTTC.